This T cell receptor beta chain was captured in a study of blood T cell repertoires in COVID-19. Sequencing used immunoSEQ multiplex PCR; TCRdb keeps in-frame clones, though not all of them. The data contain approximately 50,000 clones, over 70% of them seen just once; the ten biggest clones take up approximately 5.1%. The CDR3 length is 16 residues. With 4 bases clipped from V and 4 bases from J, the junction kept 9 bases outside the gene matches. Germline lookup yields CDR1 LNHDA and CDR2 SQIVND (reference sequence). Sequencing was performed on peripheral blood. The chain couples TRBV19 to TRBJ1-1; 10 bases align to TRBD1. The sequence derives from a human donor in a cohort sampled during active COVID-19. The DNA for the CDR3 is TGTGCCAGTAGTAGAGACAGGGGGCGCGGGAGCACTGAAGCTTTCTTT. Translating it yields CASSRDRGRGSTEAFF.